This TCR beta chain was sequenced for a study of T cells in Graves' hyperthyroidism and ophthalmopathy. Study-wide points: Stable hyperthyroidism and ophthalmopathy were separated using 13 V-J signatures.

Uncontrolled infection, other autoimmune disease, pregnancy or lactation barred patients from enrollment. Researchers took RNA transcripts and amplified the TCR beta CDR3 regions from them. Initially, a first-round RT-PCR of the TCR CDR3 employed the HTBI primer set. TCRdb analysed the multiplex PCR reads with MiXCR anew, one entry per CDR3 protein. Among 500,000 to 800,000 distinct CDR3 sequences listed, 45% were seen once. With respect to this clonotype: Its antigen remains unidentified. A read error may produce the germline difference seen at one junction end.

The sequence derives from an adult man with Graves' disease, either hyperthyroidism or ophthalmopathy (not recorded which). The specimen was peripheral blood or thyroid tissue (not recorded which).

CDR3: CASSPPAGRRSYEQYF. In DNA, the CDR3 is TGCGCCAGCAGTCCCCCGGCGGGACGCCGGTCCTACGAGCAGTACTTC. The genes are TRBV7-2 and TRBJ2-7; D may be TRBD2 (6 bases). CDR3 length: 16 residues. Germline CDR1 reads SGHTA; CDR2 reads FQGNSA. Filled out from reference TRBV7-2 and TRBJ2-7, the complete variable domain reads GAGVSQSPSNKVTEKGKDVELRCDPISGHTALYWYRQSLGQGLEFLIYFQGNSAPDKSGLPSDRFSAERTGGSVSTLTIQRTQQEDSAVYLCASSPPAGRRSYEQYFGPGTRLTVT.